The TCR beta chain under discussion was sequenced for a study of CD8 T cells in ankylosing spondylitis. Whole-study findings and limits: Made up of 7 to 9 highly homologous variants, a TCR beta motif appeared characteristic of ankylosing spondylitis blood. Significantly higher representation of disease-linked clones was reported for matched ankylosing spondylitis synovial fluid.

V was cut by 4 bases and J by 8 bases, with 18 bases left in between. The germline V gene encodes CDR1 MDHEN and CDR2 SYDVKM. The CDR3 is 15 amino acids. Via MiXCR, TCRdb re-called the 5' RACE reads, giving one row per CDR3 protein. In the table there are fewer than 250,000 distinct CDR3 sequences, roughly a tenth of which are singletons. The table lists this clonotype with many counts. Its antigen is still unknown. This chain connects TRBV28 to TRBJ2-1; no definite D call. This receptor was taken from a male donor with ankylosing spondylitis or in good health (not recorded which). Sequenced material: blood, either unsorted or a sorted T cell fraction (not recorded which). For the CDR3, the DNA is TGTGCCAGCAGTTCCCCCCGTGCGCTGGCGCATGAGCAGTTCTTC. Protein product: CASSSPRALAHEQFF.